Following are 14 T cell receptor beta chains from one sample sequenced in a study of blood T cell repertoires in COVID-19. Clones were read by immunoSEQ multiplex PCR, and TCRdb kept only the in-frame ones, dropping some. This sample has around 440,000 clones, with roughly 88% found just once. The sequencing sample was made of peripheral blood. Every receptor here comes from a woman aged 50 to 65 with COVID-19, enrolled during active disease.

This rearrangement joins TRBV29-1 to TRBJ2-3, with D tentatively TRBD2 (6 bases). The CDR3 totals 14 residues. CDR1 is SQVTM, CDR2 ANQGSEA, per germline. V gave up 3 bases and J gave up 6 bases, with 16 bases separating them. The CDR3 protein is CSVDPAGVADTQYF. The CDR3 coding sequence is TGCAGCGTTGACCCAGCGGGCGTTGCGGATACGCAGTATTTT.

For the CDR3, the DNA is TGTGCCAGCAGCTTTAGGGACTTCTACAATGAGCAGTTCTTC. It yields the protein CASSFRDFYNEQFF. The rearrangement joins TRBV7-2 to TRBJ2-1, with a tentative D call TRBD2 (6 bases). Trimming left V 3 bases short and J 3 bases short, with 9 bases between. There are 14 residues in the CDR3. Germline CDR1 is SGHTA and CDR2 is FQGNSA.

The rearrangement joins TRBV12-3 or TRBV12-4 to TRBJ2-3, with a weak D call TRBD2 (5 bases). V lost 3 bases and J 6 bases, leaving 10 bases between the germline ends. The CDR3 is 13 residues long. The CDR3 DNA reads TGTGCCAGCAGTTTGGGAGTCGGGGATACGCAGTATTTT. It encodes CASSLGVGDTQYF.

This rearrangement joins TRBV27 to TRBJ1-5; D is possibly TRBD1 (5 bases). Trimming cost V 3 bases and J 2 bases, with 8 bases left between them. The germline V gene has CDR1 MNHEY and CDR2 SMNVEV (reference sequence). The CDR3 is made up of 14 amino acids. CDR3 DNA sequence: TGTGCCAGCAGTTTCTCGGGGGGCAATCAGCCCCAGCATTTT. This encodes CASSFSGGNQPQHF.

This chain connects TRBV9 to TRBJ1-4; 9 nucleotides align to TRBD1. V was clipped by 2 bases and J by 5 bases; unmatched bases: 7. The CDR3 contains 16 residues. Per germline, CDR1 SGDLS and CDR2 YYNGEE. CDR3 bases: TGTGCCAGCAGCGTCCTCTCCGGGACAGGGAATGAAAAACTGTTTTTT. Translation gives CASSVLSGTGNEKLFF. Variable domain in full (rest from reference TRBV9 and TRBJ1-4): DSGVTQTPKHLITATGQRVTLRCSPRSGDLSVYWYQQSLDQGLQFLIQYYNGEERAKGNILERFSAQQFPDLHSELNLSSLELGDSALYFCASSVLSGTGNEKLFFGSGTQLSVL.

V gene TRBV7-9 combines with J gene TRBJ1-6, with 9 bases matching TRBD1. Germline trimming cut 1 base from V and 10 bases from J; bases unmatched to any gene: 2. CDR1 SEHNR and CDR2 FQNEAQ come from the germline V gene (reference sequence). The CDR3 has 14 residues. The CDR3 DNA sequence: TGTGCCAGCAGCTTAGGGACAGGGGACTCACCCCTCCACTTT. Translation: CASSLGTGDSPLHF.

Only one count was recorded for this clone. This sequence joins TRBV3-1 (or the pseudogene TRBV3-2) and TRBJ1-3, with 7 bases fitting TRBD1. Germline-derived CDR1 and CDR2 are LGHDT and YNNKEL (reference sequence). The CDR3 has 14 amino acids. V was clipped by 2 bases and J by 3 bases; unmatched bases: 1. As DNA, the CDR3 is TGTGCCAGCAGCCAAACAGGGGTTGGAAACACCATATATTTT. Residues: CASSQTGVGNTIYF.

V usage is TRBV4-1 and J usage is TRBJ1-4; D is ambiguous. The CDR3 has 16 amino acids. The V end was cut by 8 bases, the J end by 0 bases, with 16 bases between. The germline V gene encodes CDR1 MGHRA and CDR2 YSYEKL. The CDR3 here is CASRYSGSATNEKLFF. CDR3 sequence (DNA): TGCGCCAGCCGCTATTCAGGAAGTGCAACTAATGAAAAACTGTTTTTT.

V is TRBV6-6 and J is TRBJ1-1; TRBD1 matches at 9 bases. CDR1 and CDR2 from the germline V gene are MNHNY and SVGAGI (reference sequence). V shed 5 bases, J shed 2 bases, and the junction held 12 bases outside the gene matches. CDR3 length: 17 amino acids. For the CDR3, the DNA is TGTGCCAGCAGTCCCCTCCGAGGACAGGGGATTAACACTGAAGCTTTCTTT. Protein: CASSPLRGQGINTEAFF.

The genes are TRBV10-2 and TRBJ1-1; D remains unclear. Per the germline V gene, CDR1 is WSHSY and CDR2 is SAAADI. The CDR3 spans 14 residues. Deletions cut 3 bases from V and 0 bases from J, with 8 bases between. This chain's CDR3 is CASSESSVNTEAFF. DNA of the CDR3: TGCGCCAGCAGTGAAAGCAGCGTGAACACTGAAGCTTTCTTT.

The chain is built from TRBV7-9 and TRBJ1-1; 7 nucleotides align to TRBD1. In germline, CDR1 is SEHNR, CDR2 FQNEAQ (reference sequence). Trimming removed 4 bases from V and 7 bases from J; junction bases left unmatched: 9. This CDR3 is 14 amino acids long. This CDR3 reads CASSSGTARGEAFF. DNA for the CDR3: TGTGCCAGCAGCTCAGGGACAGCTCGCGGTGAAGCTTTCTTT.

The chain is built from TRBV6-5 and TRBJ1-1; 7 nucleotides line up with TRBD1. CDR3 size: 13 residues. V was clipped by 8 bases and J by 2 bases; unmatched bases: 5. From germline, CDR1 is MNHEY and CDR2 SVGAGI. The CDR3 DNA is TGTGCCAGCCTTACAGGGGATAACACTGAAGCTTTCTTT. The encoded protein is CASLTGDNTEAFF.

The V call is TRBV5-1, the J call TRBJ2-6; D perhaps matches TRBD2 (5 bases). V lost 2 bases to trimming and J lost 4 bases, with 10 bases between them. The germline gives CDR1 SGHRS, CDR2 YFSETQ. The CDR3 extends over 15 amino acids. The CDR3 nucleotides are TGCGCCAGCAGCTTAGCGGCCCCGGGGGCCAACGTCCTGACTTTC. Translation: CASSLAAPGANVLTF.

The V call is TRBV12-3 or TRBV12-4, the J call TRBJ2-7, with TRBD2 as a possible D gene (5 bases). The V gene lost 2 bases and the J gene lost 7 bases, with 9 bases spanning the gap. The CDR3 length is 12 residues. The CDR3 loop is CASSLRPGEQYF. The CDR3 DNA follows: TGTGCCAGCAGTTTACGGCCGGGAGAGCAGTACTTC.